Listed below are T cell receptor beta chains from one sample, sequenced in a study of OX40 agonist ivuxolimab in advanced cancers. Produced via immunoSEQ multiplex PCR; TCRdb's table is partial and in-frame only. The profile covers tens of thousands of clones, with roughly 90% appearing a single time and under 10% taken by the ten largest. The input for sequencing was CD4+ or CD8+ T cells sorted from blood, taken in a trial of the OX40 agonist ivuxolimab. All receptors derive from an adult with an advanced solid tumor such as melanoma, head and neck, liver or kidney cancer. The CDR3 runs from the conserved cysteine through the conserved F or W. A D gene is named only where the DNA matches it firmly. Clone size is not always given. Where it is, it says once, few, many or a class for expanded clones.

J,size,D,V,DNA,CDR3
TRBJ2-1,.,.,TRBV27,TGTGCCAGCAGTCTAACCAGGACATATTCCTACAATGAGCAGTTCTTC,CASSLTRTYSYNEQFF
TRBJ2-1,.,TRBD2,TRBV19,TGTGCCAGTAGTCCCCAGGACAGATGGACTAGCGGGAGCGATGAGCAGTTCTTC,CASSPQDRWTSGSDEQFF
TRBJ1-1,once,.,TRBV27,TGTGCCAGCAGCATACTCGGGGAAGCTTTCTTT,CASSILGEAFF
TRBJ1-1,.,.,TRBV14,TGTGCCAGCAGCCAGAGTCGGGGCGTGTACACTGAAGCTTTCTTT,CASSQSRGVYTEAFF
TRBJ1-1,.,TRBD1,TRBV30,TGTGCCTGGAGTCGACAGGGTTATAACACTGAAGCTTTCTTT,CAWSRQGYNTEAFF
TRBJ2-3,.,.,TRBV5-8,TGTGCCAGCAGCTTTCAGGGGGATACGCAGTATTTT,CASSFQGDTQYF
TRBJ1-6,.,.,TRBV27,TGTGCCAGCAGTTTATCGGACGGGGCAAGGTCCTATAATTCACCCCTCCACTTT,CASSLSDGARSYNSPLHF
TRBJ2-1,.,TRBD1,TRBV15,TGTGCCACCAGAACAGGGGGCTCCTACAATGAGCAGTTCTTC,CATRTGGSYNEQFF
TRBJ1-1,.,.,TRBV6-5,TGTGCCAGCAGTTACAACCAGGGGAGGGGGAACACTGAAGCTTTCTTT,CASSYNQGRGNTEAFF
TRBJ2-1,.,.,TRBV27,TGTGCCAGCAGTGGCCCCGGGGGGCTAGTACAGAATGAGCAGTTCTTC,CASSGPGGLVQNEQFF
TRBJ2-3,.,.,TRBV2,TGTGCCAGCGTGGGGGCCCTCAGCACAGATACGCAGTATTTT,CASVGALSTDTQYF
TRBJ1-2,.,.,TRBV7-9,TGTGCCAGCAGCACTGGGACTGACTATGGCTACACCTTC,CASSTGTDYGYTF
TRBJ1-2,.,.,TRBV19,TGTGCCAGTGACGACCCGGGACTTAACTATGGCTACACCTTC,CASDDPGLNYGYTF
TRBJ1-4,.,.,TRBV27,TGTGCCAGCAGAAGTCAGATGGGAGAAAAACTGTTTTTT,CASRSQMGEKLFF
TRBJ2-7,.,TRBD1,TRBV6-1,TGTGCCAGCAGGGGGGGACAGGGGGCCTACGAGCAGTACTTC,CASRGGQGAYEQYF
TRBJ1-1,.,.,TRBV11-3,TGTGCCAGCAGCTTACGAGGGCGTACTGAAGCTTTCTTT,CASSLRGRTEAFF
TRBJ1-2,.,.,TRBV7-2,TGTGCCAGCAGCTTAAATACGTATGGCTACACCTTC,CASSLNTYGYTF
TRBJ2-5,.,TRBD2,TRBV5-1,TGCGCCAGCAGCTTGGACCTAGCGGCGGAGACCCAGTACTTC,CASSLDLAAETQYF
TRBJ1-1,.,.,TRBV28,TGTGCCAGCAGTCCCCCCGGGGGGGGCGGCACTGAAGCTTTCTTT,CASSPPGGGGTEAFF
TRBJ1-2,.,TRBD1,TRBV5-1,TGCGCCAGCAGCCAGGACAGGTTCGATGGCTACACCTTC,CASSQDRFDGYTF
TRBJ2-7,.,.,TRBV28,TGTGCCAGCAACTCGGGGGAGCGCTACGAGCAGTACTTC,CASNSGERYEQYF
TRBJ1-5,.,TRBD1,TRBV18,TGTGCCAGCTCGCAAGGGACAGCAACTAATCAGCCCCAGCATTTT,CASSQGTATNQPQHF
TRBJ2-5,.,.,TRBV7-3,TGTGCCAGCAGCTTCCTAGACCAAGAGACCCAGTACTTC,CASSFLDQETQYF
TRBJ1-1,.,.,TRBV2,TGTGCCAGCAGTGATCGACAGACAGACACTGAAGCTTTCTTT,CASSDRQTDTEAFF
TRBJ2-3,.,.,TRBV9,TGTGCCAGCAGCCCAGGATTCGAAGATACGCAGTATTTT,CASSPGFEDTQYF
TRBJ1-2,once,.,TRBV6-5,TGTGCCAGCAGGTCGGAGGGCTACGATGGCTACACCTTC,CASRSEGYDGYTF
TRBJ2-7,once,.,TRBV5-1,TGCGCCAGCAGCTTGTCCGGGGCTACCTACGAGCAGTACTTC,CASSLSGATYEQYF
TRBJ2-7,.,.,TRBV11-2,TGTGCCAGCAGCTTCTCAACTTTCTCGGGCGAGCAGTACTTC,CASSFSTFSGEQYF
TRBJ2-1,.,TRBD2,TRBV9,TGTGCCAGCAGCGCACTAGCGGCAAGCTCCTACAATGAGCAGTTCTTC,CASSALAASSYNEQFF
TRBJ2-7,few,TRBD1,TRBV5-1,TGCGCCAGCAGCTTGGCCTTTTCAGGGGGTAAATACGAGCAGTACTTC,CASSLAFSGGKYEQYF
TRBJ1-2,.,TRBD1,TRBV27,TGTGCCAGCAGTTTATTGGGGACAGGGCCTGGCTACACCTTC,CASSLLGTGPGYTF
TRBJ2-1,.,TRBD2,TRBV9,TGTGCCAGCACTAGCGGAACTGACAATGAGCAGTTCTTC,CASTSGTDNEQFF
TRBJ1-6,.,.,TRBV2,TGTGCCAGCAGGGCCCGGGGAGGGAATAATTCACCCCTCCACTTT,CASRARGGNNSPLHF
TRBJ2-7,.,TRBD2,TRBV27,TGTGCCAGCAGTTTGGGTAGCGGGAGGATCTACGAGCAGTACTTC,CASSLGSGRIYEQYF
TRBJ2-5,.,TRBD1,TRBV5-4,TGTGCCAGCAGCTTGGAAGACAGGGGCTGGGAGACCCAGTACTTC,CASSLEDRGWETQYF
TRBJ2-1,.,.,TRBV19,TGTGCCAGTAGTATAGACAGTAATTACAATGAGCAGTTCTTC,CASSIDSNYNEQFF
TRBJ1-2,.,TRBD1,TRBV30,TGTGCCTGGAGTATATCAGGGGGTGGAGGCTACACCTTC,CAWSISGGGGYTF
TRBJ2-7,.,.,TRBV27,TGTGCCAGCAGGCCCTGGGGTGCAGGGGACGAGCAGTACTTC,CASRPWGAGDEQYF
TRBJ2-1,.,.,TRBV11-2,TGTGCCAGCAGCCCCACGAGCGGCCCAAGCTCCTACAATGAGCAGTTCTTC,CASSPTSGPSSYNEQFF
TRBJ2-2,.,.,TRBV9,TGTGCCAGCAGCGGAGTAAACACCGGGGAGCTGTTTTTT,CASSGVNTGELFF